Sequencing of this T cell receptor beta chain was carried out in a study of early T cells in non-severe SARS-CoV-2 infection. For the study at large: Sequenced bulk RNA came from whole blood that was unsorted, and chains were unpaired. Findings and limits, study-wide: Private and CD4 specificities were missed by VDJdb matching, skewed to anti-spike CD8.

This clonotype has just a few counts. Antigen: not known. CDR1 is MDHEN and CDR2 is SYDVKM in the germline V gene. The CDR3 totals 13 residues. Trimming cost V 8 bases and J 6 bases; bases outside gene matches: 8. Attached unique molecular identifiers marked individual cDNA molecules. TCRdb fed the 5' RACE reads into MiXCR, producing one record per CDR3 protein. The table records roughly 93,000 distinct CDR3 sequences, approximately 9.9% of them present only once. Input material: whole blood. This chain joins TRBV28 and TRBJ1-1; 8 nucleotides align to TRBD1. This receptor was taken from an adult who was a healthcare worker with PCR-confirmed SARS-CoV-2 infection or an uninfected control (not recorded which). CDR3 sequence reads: CASSARGPSEAFF. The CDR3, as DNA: TGTGCCAGCTCCGCCAGGGGGCCATCTGAAGCTTTCTTT. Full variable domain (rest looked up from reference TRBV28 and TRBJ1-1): DVKVTQSSRYLVKRTGEKVFLECVQDMDHENMFWYRQDPGLGLRLIYFSYDVKMKEKGDIPEGYSVSREKKERFSLILESASTNQTSMYLCASSARGPSEAFFGQGTRLTVV.